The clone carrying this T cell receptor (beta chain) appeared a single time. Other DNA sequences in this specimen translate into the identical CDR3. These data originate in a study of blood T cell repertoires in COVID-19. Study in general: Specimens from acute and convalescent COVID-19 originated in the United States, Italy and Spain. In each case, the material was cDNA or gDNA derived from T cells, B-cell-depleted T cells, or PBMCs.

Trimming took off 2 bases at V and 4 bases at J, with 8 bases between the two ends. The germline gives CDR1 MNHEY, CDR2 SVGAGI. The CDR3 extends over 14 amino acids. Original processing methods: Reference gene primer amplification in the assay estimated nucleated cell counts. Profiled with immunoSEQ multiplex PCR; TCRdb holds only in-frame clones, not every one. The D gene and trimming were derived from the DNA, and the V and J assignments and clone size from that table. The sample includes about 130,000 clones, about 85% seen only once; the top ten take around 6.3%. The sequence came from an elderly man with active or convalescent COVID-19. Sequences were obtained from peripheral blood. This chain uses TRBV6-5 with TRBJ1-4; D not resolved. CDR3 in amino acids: CASSYGQHNEKLFF. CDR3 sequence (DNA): TGTGCCAGCAGTTACGGGCAGCATAATGAAAAACTGTTTTTT.